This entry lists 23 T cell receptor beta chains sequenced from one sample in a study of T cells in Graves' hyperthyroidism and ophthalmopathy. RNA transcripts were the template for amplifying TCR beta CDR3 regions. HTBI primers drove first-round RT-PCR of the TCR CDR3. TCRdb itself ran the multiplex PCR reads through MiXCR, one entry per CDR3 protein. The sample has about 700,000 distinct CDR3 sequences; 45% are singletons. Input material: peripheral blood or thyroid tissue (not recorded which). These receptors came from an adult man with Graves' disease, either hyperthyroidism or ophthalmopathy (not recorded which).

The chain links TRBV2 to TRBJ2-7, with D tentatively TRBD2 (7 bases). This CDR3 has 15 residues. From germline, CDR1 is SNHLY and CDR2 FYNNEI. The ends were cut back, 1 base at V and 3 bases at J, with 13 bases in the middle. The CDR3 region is CASSEGGGRVYEQYF. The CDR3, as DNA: TGTGCCAGCAGTGAAGGCGGGGGCAGGGTCTACGAGCAGTACTTC.

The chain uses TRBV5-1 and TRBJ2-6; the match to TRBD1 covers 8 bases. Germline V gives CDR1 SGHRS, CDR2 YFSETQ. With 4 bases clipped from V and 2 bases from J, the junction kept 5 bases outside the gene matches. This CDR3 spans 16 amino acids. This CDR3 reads CASSPPTGAGANVLTF. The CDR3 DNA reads TGCGCCAGCAGCCCCCCGACAGGGGCTGGGGCCAACGTCCTGACTTTC.

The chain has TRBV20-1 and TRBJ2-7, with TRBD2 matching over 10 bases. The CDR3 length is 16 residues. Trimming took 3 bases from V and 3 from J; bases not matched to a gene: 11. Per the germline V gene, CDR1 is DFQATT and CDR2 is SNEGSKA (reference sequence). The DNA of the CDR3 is TGCAGTGCTAGGGACAGCCAGCGGGGGGGGAGCTACGAGCAGTACTTC. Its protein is CSARDSQRGGSYEQYF.

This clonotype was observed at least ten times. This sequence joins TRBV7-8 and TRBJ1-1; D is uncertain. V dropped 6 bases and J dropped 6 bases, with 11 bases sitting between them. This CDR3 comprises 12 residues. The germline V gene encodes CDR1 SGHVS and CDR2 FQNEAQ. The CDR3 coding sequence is TGTGCCAGCAGTTCGGGCGGACCTGAAGCTTTCTTT. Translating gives CASSSGGPEAFF.

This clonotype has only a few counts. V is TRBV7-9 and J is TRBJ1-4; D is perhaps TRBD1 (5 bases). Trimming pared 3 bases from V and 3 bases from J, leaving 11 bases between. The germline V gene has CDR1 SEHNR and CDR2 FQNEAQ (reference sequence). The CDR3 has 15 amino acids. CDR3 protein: CASSFVSGANEKLFF. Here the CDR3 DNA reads TGTGCCAGCAGCTTCGTTTCGGGGGCTAATGAAAAACTGTTTTTT.

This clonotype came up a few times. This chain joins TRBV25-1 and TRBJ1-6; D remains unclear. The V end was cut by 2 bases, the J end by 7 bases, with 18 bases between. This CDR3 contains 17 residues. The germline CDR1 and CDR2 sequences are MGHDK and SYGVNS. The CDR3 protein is CASSEAGRARRNSPLHF. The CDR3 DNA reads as TGTGCCAGCAGTGAAGCGGGGAGGGCGAGAAGGAATTCACCCCTCCACTTT. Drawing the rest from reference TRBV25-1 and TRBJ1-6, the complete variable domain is EADIYQTPRYLVIGTGKKITLECSQTMGHDKMYWYQQDPGMELHLIHYSYGVNSTEKGDLSSESTVSRIRTEHFPLTLESARPSHTSQYLCASSEAGRARRNSPLHFGNGTRLTVT.

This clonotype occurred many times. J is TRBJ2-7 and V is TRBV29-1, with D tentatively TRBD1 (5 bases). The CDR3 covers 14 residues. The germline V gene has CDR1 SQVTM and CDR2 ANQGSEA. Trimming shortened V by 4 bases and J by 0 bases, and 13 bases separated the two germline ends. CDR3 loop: CSVGGRRDSYEQYF. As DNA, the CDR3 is TGCAGCGTTGGGGGCAGAAGGGACTCCTACGAGCAGTACTTC.

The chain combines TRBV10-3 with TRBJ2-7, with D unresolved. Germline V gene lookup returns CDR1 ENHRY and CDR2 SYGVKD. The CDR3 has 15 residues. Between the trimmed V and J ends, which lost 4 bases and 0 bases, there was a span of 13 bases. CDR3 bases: TGTGCCATCAGTGGCGGTAACATCCGCTCCTACGAGCAGTACTTC. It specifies CAISGGNIRSYEQYF.

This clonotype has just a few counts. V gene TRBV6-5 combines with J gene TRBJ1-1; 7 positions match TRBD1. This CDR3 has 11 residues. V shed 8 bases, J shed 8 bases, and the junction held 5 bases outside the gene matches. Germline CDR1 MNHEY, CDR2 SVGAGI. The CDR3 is CASQDRVEAFF. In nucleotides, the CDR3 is TGTGCCAGCCAAGACAGGGTGGAAGCTTTCTTT.

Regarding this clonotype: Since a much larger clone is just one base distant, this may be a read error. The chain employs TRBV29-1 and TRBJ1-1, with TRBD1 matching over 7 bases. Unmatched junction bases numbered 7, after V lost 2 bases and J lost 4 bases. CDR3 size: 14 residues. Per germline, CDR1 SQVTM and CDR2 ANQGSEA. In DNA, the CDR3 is TGCAGCGTTGAACAACAGGGGCTTGGCACTGAAGCTTTCTTT. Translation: CSVEQQGLGTEAFF.

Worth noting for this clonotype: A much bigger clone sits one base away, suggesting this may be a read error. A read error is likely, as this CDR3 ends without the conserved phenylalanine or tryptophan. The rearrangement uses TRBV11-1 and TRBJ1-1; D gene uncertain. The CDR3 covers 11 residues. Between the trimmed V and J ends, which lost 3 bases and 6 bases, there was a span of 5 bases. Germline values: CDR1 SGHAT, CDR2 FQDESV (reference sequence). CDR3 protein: CASSFSAEAFL. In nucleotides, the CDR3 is TGTGCCAGCAGCTTTTCAGCTGAAGCTTTCCTT.

The CDR3 loop is CASSFVDRGQEKLFF. CDR3 bases: TGTGCCAGCAGCTTTGTCGACAGGGGTCAGGAAAAACTGTTTTTT. The chain uses TRBV11-1 and TRBJ1-4, with 8 bases aligning to TRBD1. The ends lost 3 bases at V and 8 bases at J; junction bases unmatched: 8. CDR3 size: 15 residues. Germline values: CDR1 SGHAT, CDR2 FQDESV (reference sequence).

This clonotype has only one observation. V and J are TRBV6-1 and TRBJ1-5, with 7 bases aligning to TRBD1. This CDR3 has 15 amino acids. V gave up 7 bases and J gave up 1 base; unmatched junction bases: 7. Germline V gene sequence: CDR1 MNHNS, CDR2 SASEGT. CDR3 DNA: TGTGCCAGCATCAAGACAGGGAACAGCAATCAGCCCCAGCATTTT. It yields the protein CASIKTGNSNQPQHF.

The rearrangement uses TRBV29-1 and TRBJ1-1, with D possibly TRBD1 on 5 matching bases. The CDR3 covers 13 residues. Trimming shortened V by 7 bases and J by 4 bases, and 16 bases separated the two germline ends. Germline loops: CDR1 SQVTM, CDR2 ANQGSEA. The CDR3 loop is CSDSDGASTEAFF. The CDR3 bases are TGCAGCGACTCGGACGGGGCGAGCACTGAAGCTTTCTTT.

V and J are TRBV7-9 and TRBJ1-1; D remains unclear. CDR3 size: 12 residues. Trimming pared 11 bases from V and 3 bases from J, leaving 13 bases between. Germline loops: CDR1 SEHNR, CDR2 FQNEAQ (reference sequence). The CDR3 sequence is CACARWDTEAFF. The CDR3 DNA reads TGTGCCTGTGCCCGGTGGGACACTGAAGCTTTCTTT. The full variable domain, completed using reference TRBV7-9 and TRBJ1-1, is DTGVSQNPRHKITKRGQNVTFRCDPISEHNRLYWYRQTLGQGPEFLTYFQNEAQLEKSRLLSDRFSAERPKGSFSTLEIQRTEQGDSAMYLCACARWDTEAFFGQGTRLTVV.

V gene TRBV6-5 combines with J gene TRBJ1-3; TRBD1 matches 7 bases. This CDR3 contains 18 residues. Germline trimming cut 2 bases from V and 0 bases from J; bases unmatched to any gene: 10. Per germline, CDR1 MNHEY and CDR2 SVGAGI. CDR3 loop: CASSYHQPGQNSGNTIYF. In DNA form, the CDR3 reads TGTGCCAGCAGTTACCACCAGCCGGGACAGAACTCTGGAAACACCATATATTTT.

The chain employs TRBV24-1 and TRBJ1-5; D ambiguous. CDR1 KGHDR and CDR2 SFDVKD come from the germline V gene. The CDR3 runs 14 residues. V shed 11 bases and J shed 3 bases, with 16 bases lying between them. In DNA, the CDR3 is TGTGCCAGCAACTCCGGAGGGTTCAATCAGCCCCAGCATTTT. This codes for CASNSGGFNQPQHF.

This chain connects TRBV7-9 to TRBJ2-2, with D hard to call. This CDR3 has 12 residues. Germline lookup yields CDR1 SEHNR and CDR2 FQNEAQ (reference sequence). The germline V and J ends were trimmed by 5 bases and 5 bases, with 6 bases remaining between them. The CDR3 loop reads CASSPVTGELFF. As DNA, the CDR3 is TGTGCCAGCAGCCCAGTGACCGGGGAGCTGTTTTTT.

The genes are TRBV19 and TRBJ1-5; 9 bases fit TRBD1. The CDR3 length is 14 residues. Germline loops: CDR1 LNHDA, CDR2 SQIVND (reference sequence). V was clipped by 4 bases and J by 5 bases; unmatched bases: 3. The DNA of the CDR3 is TGTGCCAGTAGTAAGGACAGGGGTGATCAGCCCCAGCATTTT. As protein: CASSKDRGDQPQHF.

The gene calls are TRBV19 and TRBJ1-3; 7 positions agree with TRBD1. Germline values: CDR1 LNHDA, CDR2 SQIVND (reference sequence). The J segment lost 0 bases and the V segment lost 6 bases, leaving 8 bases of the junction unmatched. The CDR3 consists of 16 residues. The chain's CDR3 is CASSTGTVSSGNTIYF. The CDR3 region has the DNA TGTGCCAGTAGCACCGGGACAGTGAGCTCTGGAAACACCATATATTTT.

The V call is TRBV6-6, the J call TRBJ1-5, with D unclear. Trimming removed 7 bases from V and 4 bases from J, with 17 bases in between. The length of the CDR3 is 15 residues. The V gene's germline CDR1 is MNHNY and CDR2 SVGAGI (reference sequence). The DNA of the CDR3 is TGTGCCAGCATAGGCTTCGGGGTTCGGAATCAGCCCCAGCATTTT. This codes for CASIGFGVRNQPQHF.

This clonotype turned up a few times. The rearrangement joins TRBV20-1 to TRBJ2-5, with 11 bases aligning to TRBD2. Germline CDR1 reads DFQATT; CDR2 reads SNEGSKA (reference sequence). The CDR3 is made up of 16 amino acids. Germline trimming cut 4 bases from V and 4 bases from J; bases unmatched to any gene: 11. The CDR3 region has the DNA TGCAGTGCTACCCGGACTAGCGGGCCCGGTGGAGAGACCCAGTACTTC. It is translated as CSATRTSGPGGETQYF.

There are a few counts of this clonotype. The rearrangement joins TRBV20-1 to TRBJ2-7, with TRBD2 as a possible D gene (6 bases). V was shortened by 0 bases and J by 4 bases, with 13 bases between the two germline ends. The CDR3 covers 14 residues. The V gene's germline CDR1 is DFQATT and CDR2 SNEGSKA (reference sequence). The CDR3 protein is CSARDRRRVYEQYF. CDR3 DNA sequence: TGCAGTGCTAGAGATAGGCGGAGGGTGTACGAGCAGTACTTC.